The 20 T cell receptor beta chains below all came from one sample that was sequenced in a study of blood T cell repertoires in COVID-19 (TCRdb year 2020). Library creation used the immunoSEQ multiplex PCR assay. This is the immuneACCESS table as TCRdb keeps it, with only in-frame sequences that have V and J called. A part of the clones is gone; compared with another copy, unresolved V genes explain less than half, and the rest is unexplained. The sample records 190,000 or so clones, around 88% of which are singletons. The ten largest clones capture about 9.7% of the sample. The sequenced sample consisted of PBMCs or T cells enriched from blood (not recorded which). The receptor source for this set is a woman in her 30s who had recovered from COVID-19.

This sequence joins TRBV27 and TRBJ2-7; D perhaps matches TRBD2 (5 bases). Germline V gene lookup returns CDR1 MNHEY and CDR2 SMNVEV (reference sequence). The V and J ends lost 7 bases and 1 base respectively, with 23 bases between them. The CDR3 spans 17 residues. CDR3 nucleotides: TGTGCCAGCAACCCACCCATCGGTGGGAGTGGGTCCTACGAGCAGTACTTC. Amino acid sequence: CASNPPIGGSGSYEQYF.

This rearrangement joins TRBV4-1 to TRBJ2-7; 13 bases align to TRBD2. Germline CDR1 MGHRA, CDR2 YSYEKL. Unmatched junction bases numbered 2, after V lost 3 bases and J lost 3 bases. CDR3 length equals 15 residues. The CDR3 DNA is TGCGCCAGCAGCCACGGACTAGCGGGAGACTACGAGCAGTACTTC. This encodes CASSHGLAGDYEQYF.

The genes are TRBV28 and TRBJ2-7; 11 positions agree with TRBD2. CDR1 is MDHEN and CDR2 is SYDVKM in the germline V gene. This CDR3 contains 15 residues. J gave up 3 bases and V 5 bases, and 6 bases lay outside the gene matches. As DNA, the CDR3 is TGTGCCAGCAGTCGCCCAGGGACTAGCGGCTACGAGCAGTACTTC. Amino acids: CASSRPGTSGYEQYF.

The CDR3 reads CASSSTSASSYNEQFF. The CDR3 DNA sequence: TGTGCCAGCAGCTCCACTAGCGCCAGCTCCTACAATGAGCAGTTCTTC. The chain combines TRBV5-4 with TRBJ2-1, with 7 bases identical to TRBD2. This CDR3 spans 16 amino acids. The V and J ends lost 3 bases and 0 bases, in that order; junction bases with no gene match: 6. Germline CDR1 reads SGHNT; CDR2 reads YYREEE (reference sequence).

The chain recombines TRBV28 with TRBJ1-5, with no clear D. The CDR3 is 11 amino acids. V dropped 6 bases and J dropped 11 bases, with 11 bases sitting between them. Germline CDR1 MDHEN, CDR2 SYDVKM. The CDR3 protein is CASSLGRTQHF. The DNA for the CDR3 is TGTGCCAGCAGCCTCGGGAGGACCCAGCATTTT.

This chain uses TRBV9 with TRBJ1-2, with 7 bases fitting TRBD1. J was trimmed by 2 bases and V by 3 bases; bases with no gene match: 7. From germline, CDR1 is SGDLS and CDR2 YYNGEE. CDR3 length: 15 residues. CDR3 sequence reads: CASSGLGGVNYGYTF. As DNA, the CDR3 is TGTGCCAGCAGCGGTTTAGGGGGCGTCAACTATGGCTACACCTTC.

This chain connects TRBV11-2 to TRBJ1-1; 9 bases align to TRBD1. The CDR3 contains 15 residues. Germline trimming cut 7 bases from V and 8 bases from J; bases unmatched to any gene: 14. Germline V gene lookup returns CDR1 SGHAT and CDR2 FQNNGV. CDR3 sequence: CASKTTGQGRYEAFF. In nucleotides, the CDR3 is TGTGCCAGCAAGACCACTGGACAGGGGAGGTACGAAGCTTTCTTT.

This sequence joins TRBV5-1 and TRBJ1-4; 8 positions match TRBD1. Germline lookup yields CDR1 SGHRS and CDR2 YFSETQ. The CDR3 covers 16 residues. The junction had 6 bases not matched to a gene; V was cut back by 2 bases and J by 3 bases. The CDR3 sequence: CASSFAGTGSNEKLFF. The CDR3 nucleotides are TGCGCCAGCAGCTTTGCCGGGACAGGATCTAATGAAAAACTGTTTTTT.

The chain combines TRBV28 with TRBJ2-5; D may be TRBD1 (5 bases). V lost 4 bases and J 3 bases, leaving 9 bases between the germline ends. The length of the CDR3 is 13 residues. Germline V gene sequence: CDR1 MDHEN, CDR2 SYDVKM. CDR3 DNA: TGTGCCAGCAGTTGGGGCGAGGAAGAGACCCAGTACTTC. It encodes CASSWGEEETQYF.

DNA of the CDR3: TGTGCCAGCAGTTACCTCGGGAGTGATGAAGCTTTCTTT. This sequence encodes CASSYLGSDEAFF. The genes are TRBV6-5 and TRBJ1-1, with D uncertain. CDR3 length equals 13 residues. Between the trimmed V and J ends, which lost 2 bases and 7 bases, there was a span of 11 bases. The V gene's germline CDR1 is MNHEY and CDR2 SVGAGI.

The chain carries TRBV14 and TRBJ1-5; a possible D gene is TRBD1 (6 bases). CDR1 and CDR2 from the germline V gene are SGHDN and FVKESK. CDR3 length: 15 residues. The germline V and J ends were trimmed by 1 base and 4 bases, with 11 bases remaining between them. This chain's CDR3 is CASSQGTGCNQPQHF. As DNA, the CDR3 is TGTGCCAGCAGCCAAGGAACAGGGTGTAATCAGCCCCAGCATTTT.

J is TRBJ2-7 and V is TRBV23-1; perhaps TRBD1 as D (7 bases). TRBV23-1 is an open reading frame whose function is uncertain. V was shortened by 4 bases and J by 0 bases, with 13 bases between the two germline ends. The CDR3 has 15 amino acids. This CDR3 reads CASSPAGQSSYEQYF. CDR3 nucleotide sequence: TGCGCCAGCAGTCCTGCGGGACAGTCCTCCTACGAGCAGTACTTC.

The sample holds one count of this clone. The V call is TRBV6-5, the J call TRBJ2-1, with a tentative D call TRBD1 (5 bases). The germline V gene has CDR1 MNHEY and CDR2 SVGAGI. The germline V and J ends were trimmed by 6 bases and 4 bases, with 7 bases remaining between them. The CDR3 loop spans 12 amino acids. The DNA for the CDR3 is TGTGCCAGCAGCGACAGATACAATGAGCAGTTCTTC. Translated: CASSDRYNEQFF.

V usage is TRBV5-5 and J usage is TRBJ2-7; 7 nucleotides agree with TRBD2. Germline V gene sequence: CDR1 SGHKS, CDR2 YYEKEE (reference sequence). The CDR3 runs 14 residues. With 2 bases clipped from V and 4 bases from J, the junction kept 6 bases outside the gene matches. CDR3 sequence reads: CASSFASGGYEQYF. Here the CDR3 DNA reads TGTGCCAGCAGCTTCGCGTCGGGGGGTTACGAGCAGTACTTC.

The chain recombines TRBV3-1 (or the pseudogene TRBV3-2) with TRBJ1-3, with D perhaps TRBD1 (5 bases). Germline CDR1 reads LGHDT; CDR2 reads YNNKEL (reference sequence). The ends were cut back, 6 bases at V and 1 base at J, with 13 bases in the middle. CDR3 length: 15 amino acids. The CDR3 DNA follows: TGTGCCAGCAGACCCGGACAAGGATCTGGAAACACCATATATTTT. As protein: CASRPGQGSGNTIYF.

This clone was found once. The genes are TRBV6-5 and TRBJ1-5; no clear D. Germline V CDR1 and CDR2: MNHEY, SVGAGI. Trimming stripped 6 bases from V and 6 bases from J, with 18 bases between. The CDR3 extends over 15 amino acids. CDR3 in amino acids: CASSADTAQAQPQHF. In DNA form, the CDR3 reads TGTGCCAGCAGCGCAGACACGGCCCAGGCTCAGCCCCAGCATTTT.

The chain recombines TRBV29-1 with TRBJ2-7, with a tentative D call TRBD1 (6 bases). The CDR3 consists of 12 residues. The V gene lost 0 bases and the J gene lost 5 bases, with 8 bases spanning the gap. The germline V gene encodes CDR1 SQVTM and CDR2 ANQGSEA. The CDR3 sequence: CSVEDQGNEQYF. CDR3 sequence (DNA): TGCAGCGTTGAAGATCAGGGGAACGAGCAGTACTTC.

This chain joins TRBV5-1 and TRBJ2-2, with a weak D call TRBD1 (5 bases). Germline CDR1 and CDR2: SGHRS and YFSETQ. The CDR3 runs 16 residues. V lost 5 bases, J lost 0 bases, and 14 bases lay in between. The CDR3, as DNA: TGCGCCAGCAGATCCGACAGACCTCCGAACACCGGGGAGCTGTTTTTT. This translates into CASRSDRPPNTGELFF.

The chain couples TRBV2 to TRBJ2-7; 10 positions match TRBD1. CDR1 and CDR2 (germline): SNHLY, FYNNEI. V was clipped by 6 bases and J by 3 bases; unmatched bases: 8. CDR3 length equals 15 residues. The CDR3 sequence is CASRVGGQGNYEQYF. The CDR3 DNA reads TGTGCCAGCAGAGTAGGGGGACAGGGGAACTACGAGCAGTACTTC. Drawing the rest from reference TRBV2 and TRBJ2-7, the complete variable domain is EPEVTQTPSHQVTQMGQEVILRCVPISNHLYFYWYRQILGQKVEFLVSFYNNEISEKSEIFDDQFSVERPDGSNFTLKIRSTKLEDSAMYFCASRVGGQGNYEQYFGPGTRLTVT.

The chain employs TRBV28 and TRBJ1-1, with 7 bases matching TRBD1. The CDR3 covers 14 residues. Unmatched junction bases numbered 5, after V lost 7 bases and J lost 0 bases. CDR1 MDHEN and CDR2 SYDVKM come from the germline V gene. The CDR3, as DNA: TGTGCCAGCACCGCCGGGACAGTGAACACTGAAGCTTTCTTT. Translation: CASTAGTVNTEAFF.